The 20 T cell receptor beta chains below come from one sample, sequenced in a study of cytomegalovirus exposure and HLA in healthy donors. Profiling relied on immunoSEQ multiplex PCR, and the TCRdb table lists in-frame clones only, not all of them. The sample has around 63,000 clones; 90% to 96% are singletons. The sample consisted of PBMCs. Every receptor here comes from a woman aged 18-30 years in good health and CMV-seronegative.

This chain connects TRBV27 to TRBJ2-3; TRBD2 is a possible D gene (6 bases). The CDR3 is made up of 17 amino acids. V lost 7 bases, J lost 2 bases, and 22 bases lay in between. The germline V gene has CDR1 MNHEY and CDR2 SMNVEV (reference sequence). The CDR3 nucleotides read TGTGCCAGCACCACTTTGGGGGGTTTCGGTCCCACAGATACGCAGTATTTT. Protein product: CASTTLGGFGPTDTQYF.

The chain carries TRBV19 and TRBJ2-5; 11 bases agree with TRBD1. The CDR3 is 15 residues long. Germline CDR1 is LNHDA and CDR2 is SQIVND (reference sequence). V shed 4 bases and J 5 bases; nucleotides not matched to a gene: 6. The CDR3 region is CASSTRTGGSETQYF. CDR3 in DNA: TGTGCCAGTAGTACCAGGACAGGGGGCAGTGAGACCCAGTACTTC.

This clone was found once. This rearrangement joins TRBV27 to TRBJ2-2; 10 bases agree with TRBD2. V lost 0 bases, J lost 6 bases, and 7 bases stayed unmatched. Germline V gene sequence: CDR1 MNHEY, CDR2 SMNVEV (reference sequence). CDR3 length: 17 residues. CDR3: CASSLSNLAGVAGELFF. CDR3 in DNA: TGTGCCAGCAGTTTATCGAACCTAGCGGGGGTAGCCGGGGAGCTGTTTTTT.

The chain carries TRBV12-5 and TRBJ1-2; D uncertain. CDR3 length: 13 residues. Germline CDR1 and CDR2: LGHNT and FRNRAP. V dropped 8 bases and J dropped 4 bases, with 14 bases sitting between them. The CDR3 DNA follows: TGTGCTAGTTCCAGAGATACTAGCTATGGCTACACCTTC. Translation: CASSRDTSYGYTF.

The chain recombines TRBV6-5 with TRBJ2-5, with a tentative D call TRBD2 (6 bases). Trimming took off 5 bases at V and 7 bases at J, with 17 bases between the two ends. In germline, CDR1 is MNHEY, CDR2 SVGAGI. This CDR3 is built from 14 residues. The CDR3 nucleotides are TGTGCCAGCAGTAACAAGCGGGTCGGGGGGACCCAGTACTTC. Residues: CASSNKRVGGTQYF.

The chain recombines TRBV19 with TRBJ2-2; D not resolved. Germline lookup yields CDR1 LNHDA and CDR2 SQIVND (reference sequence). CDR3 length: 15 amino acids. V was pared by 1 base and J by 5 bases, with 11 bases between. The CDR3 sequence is CASSIGAGRTGELFF. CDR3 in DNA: TGTGCCAGTAGTATAGGGGCAGGAAGGACCGGGGAGCTGTTTTTT.

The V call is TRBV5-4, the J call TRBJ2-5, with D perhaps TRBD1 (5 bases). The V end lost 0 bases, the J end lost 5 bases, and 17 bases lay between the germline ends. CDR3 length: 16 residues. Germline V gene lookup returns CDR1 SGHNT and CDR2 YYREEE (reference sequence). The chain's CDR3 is CASSLGGAGSGETQYF. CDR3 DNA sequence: TGTGCCAGCAGCTTGGGGGGTGCAGGGTCAGGGGAGACCCAGTACTTC. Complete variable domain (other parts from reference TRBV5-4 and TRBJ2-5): ETGVTQSPTHLIKTRGQQVTLRCSSQSGHNTVSWYQQALGQGPQFIFQYYREEENGRGNFPPRFSGLQFPNYSSELNVNALELDDSALYLCASSLGGAGSGETQYFGPGTRLLVL.

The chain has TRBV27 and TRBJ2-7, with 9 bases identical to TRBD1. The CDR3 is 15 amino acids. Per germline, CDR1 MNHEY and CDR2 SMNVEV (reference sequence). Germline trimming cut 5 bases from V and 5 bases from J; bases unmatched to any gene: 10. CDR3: CASSPVGTGRNEQYF. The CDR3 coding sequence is TGTGCCAGCAGTCCCGTGGGGACAGGGCGAAACGAGCAGTACTTC.

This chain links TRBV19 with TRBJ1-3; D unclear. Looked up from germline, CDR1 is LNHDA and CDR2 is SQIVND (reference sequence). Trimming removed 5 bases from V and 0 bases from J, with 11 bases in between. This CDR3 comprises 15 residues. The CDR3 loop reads CASSFGSYSGNTIYF. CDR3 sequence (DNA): TGTGCCAGTAGTTTTGGGAGCTACTCTGGAAACACCATATATTTT.

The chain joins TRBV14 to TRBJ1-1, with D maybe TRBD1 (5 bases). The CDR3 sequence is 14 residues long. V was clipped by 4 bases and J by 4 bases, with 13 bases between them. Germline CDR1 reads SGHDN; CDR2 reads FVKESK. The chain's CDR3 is CASSPTAGGTEAFF. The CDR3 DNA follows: TGTGCCAGCAGCCCCACAGCCGGGGGCACTGAAGCTTTCTTT. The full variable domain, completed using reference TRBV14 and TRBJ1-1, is EAGVTQFPSHSVIEKGQTVTLRCDPISGHDNLYWYRRVMGKEIKFLLHFVKESKQDESGMPNNRFLAERTGGTYSTLKVQPAELEDSGVYFCASSPTAGGTEAFFGQGTRLTVV.

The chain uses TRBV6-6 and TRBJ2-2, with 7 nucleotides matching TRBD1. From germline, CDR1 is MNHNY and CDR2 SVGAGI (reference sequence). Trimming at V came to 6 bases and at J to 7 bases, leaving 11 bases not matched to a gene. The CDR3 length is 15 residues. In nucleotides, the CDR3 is TGTGCCAGCAGCTACCAAGACAGGGCGATCGGGGAGCTGTTTTTT. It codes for CASSYQDRAIGELFF.

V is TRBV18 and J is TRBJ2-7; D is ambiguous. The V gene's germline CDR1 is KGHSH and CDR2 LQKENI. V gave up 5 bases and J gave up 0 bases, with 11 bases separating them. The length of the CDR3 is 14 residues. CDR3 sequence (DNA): TGTGCCAGCTCAGCGGTTCGGAGCTCCTACGAGCAGTACTTC. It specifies CASSAVRSSYEQYF.

CDR3 protein: CASSPRGGETQYF. The CDR3 nucleotides are TGTGCCAGCAGCCCCAGGGGCGGTGAGACCCAGTACTTC. The chain is built from TRBV7-3 and TRBJ2-5, with D possibly matching TRBD1 (6 bases). Germline CDR1 SGHTA, CDR2 FQGTGA. The CDR3 loop spans 13 amino acids. Trimming removed 5 bases from V and 5 bases from J, with 12 bases in between. The complete variable domain, with remaining parts taken from reference TRBV7-3 and TRBJ2-5, reads GAGVSQTPSNKVTEKGKYVELRCDPISGHTALYWYRQSLGQGPEFLIYFQGTGAADDSGLPNDRFFAVRPEGSVSTLKIQRTERGDSAVYLCASSPRGGETQYFGPGTRLLVL.

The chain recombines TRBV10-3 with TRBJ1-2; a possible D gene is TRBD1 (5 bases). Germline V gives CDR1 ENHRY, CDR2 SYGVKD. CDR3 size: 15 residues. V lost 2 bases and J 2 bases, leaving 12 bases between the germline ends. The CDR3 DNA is TGTGCCATCAGTGAGCGGCGGGGGGGGAACTATGGCTACACCTTC. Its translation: CAISERRGGNYGYTF.

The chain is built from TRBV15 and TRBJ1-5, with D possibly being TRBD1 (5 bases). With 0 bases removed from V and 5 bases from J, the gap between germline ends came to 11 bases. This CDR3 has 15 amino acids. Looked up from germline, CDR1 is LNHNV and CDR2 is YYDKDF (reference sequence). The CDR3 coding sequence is TGTGCCACCAGCAGAGATTGGGGGGGTGATCAGCCCCAGCATTTT. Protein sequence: CATSRDWGGDQPQHF.

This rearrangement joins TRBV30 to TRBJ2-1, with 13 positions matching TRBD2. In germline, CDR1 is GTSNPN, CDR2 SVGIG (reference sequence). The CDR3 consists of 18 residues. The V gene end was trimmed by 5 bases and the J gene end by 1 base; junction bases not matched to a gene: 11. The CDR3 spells CAWATGTSGMGSYNEQFF. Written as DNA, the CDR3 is TGTGCCTGGGCCACCGGGACTAGCGGGATGGGGTCCTACAATGAGCAGTTCTTC.

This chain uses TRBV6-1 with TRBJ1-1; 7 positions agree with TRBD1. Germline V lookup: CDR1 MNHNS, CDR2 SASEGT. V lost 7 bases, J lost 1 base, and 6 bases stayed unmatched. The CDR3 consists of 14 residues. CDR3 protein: CASTRAGGNTEAFF. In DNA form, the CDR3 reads TGTGCCAGCACCCGAGCAGGGGGGAACACTGAAGCTTTCTTT.

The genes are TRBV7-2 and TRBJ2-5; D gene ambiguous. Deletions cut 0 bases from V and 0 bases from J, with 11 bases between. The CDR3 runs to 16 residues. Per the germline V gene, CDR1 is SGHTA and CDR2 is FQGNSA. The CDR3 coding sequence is TGTGCCAGCAGCTTAGCGTTGACTCCGTACCAAGAGACCCAGTACTTC. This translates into CASSLALTPYQETQYF.

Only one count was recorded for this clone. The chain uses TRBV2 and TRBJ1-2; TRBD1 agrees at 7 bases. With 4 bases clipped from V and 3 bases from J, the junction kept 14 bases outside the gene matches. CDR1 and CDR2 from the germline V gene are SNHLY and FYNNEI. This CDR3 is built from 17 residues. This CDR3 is CASSGPVAGGIHYGYTF. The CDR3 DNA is TGTGCCAGCAGTGGCCCGGTGGCAGGGGGGATCCACTATGGCTACACCTTC.

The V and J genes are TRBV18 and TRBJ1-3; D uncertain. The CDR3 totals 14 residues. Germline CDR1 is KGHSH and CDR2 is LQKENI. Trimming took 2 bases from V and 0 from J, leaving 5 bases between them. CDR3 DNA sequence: TGTGCCAGCTCACCAGGCAGCTCTGGAAACACCATATATTTT. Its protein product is CASSPGSSGNTIYF.